This T cell receptor beta chain was sequenced for a study of T cells in Graves' hyperthyroidism and ophthalmopathy. The overall study: Peripheral blood was collected at initial diagnosis, before any treatment.

This clonotype was seen ten or more times. Trimming took 6 bases from V and 4 from J; bases not matched to a gene: 7. This CDR3 spans 14 amino acids. The TCR beta CDR3 regions underwent amplification using RNA transcripts as the source. The TCR CDR3 was amplified in a first-round RT-PCR using the HTBI primer set. TCRdb analysed the multiplex PCR reads with MiXCR anew, one entry per CDR3 protein. This sample carries about 420,000 distinct CDR3 sequences, 15% to 18% of them seen once, and the ten largest clones take 14%. The rearrangement links TRBV12-3 or TRBV12-4 to TRBJ2-7; 9 bases agree with TRBD1. This sequence originates from a woman in her late teens or twenties with Graves' hyperthyroidism. Specimen: blood. The CDR3 spells CASRGDRAKYEQYF. CDR3 in DNA: TGTGCCAGCAGGGGGGACAGGGCAAAATACGAGCAGTACTTC.